This T cell receptor (beta chain) was recovered during a study of PD-1 blockade in classical Hodgkin lymphoma. Study as a whole: It was nivolumab at 3 mg/kg, given intravenously every 2 weeks, that patients received.

Produced via immunoSEQ multiplex PCR; TCRdb's table is partial and in-frame only. The sample carries nearly 25,000 clones, 80% recorded once. Broader study findings: Only CD4+ TCR diversity, not CD8+, had risen significantly by C4D1. Underlying causes for the observed repertoire differences were not defined, possibly disease activity or prior therapy. The diversity seen at baseline in complete responders resembled that of newly diagnosed patients.

The count of this clone is one. Its antigen is still unknown. Relapses following autologous stem cell transplantation were seen in all patients, with brentuximab vedotin exposure varying. CDR3 size: 12 residues. Trimming shortened V by 5 bases and J by 6 bases, and 9 bases separated the two germline ends. Germline CDR1 and CDR2: SGHRS and YFSETQ. The clonotype was recovered from a human donor with classical Hodgkin lymphoma. The chain employs TRBV5-1 and TRBJ2-1; tentatively, D is TRBD1 (6 bases). Sequencing used peripheral blood mononuclear cells (PBMCs), obtained at baseline. CDR3 in DNA: TGCGCCAGCAGTATGACAGGCAATGAGCAGTTCTTC. Amino acids: CASSMTGNEQFF.